The clone carrying this T cell receptor (beta chain) showed up just once. Its target is unknown. Germline V CDR1 and CDR2: MGHRA, YSYEKL. This CDR3 has 14 residues. Trimming removed 0 bases from V and 8 bases from J, with 13 bases in between. This sample was taken from a study of CD8+ T cells in alopecia areata. The sequencing template was cDNA reverse transcribed from extracted RNA. The assay was immunoSEQ multiplex PCR, and TCRdb's table has in-frame clones only and misses some. The data contain 150,000 to 200,000 clones, 45% to 60% of them seen just once; the ten biggest clones take up less than 5%. Broader study findings: Elevated clonality characterized lesional scalp relative to normal scalp, particularly in alopecia totalis/universalis. The study also sequences resident alphabeta T cells of normal skin in scalp samples.

The J gene is TRBJ1-2, the V gene TRBV4-1; D uncertain. The sequence was obtained from a human donor in good health. Sequencing input: CD4+ T cells sorted from blood. The DNA of the CDR3 is TGCGCCAGCAGCCAAGATGCCCATCCGTCGGGCTACACCTTC. Translation gives CASSQDAHPSGYTF.